This T cell receptor (beta chain) was profiled in a study of naive and memory T cell subsets. An oligonucleotide containing a UMI was ligated to the 3' end of TCR cDNA. Input was roughly 1 to 1,100 ng of DNase-treated total RNA without cell sorting. In germline, CDR1 is MNHNS, CDR2 SASEGT. Deletions cut 2 bases from V and 15 bases from J, with 10 bases between. This CDR3 has 11 residues. The SP2 primer and nested alpha and beta constant region primers amplified ligated cDNA in four rounds. Alpha and beta constant region primers primed reverse transcription for blood and skin samples. MiXCR, applied by TCRdb to the 5' RACE reads, yields one record per CDR3 protein. This table has about 62,000 distinct CDR3 sequences, approximately 8% appearing once.

V usage is TRBV6-1 and J usage is TRBJ1-4, with D unclear. The receptor was isolated from a female donor in good health. The CDR3 spells CASSENKKVFF. CDR3 DNA sequence: TGTGCCAGCAGTGAAAATAAAAAGGTGTTTTTT.